A single sample gave rise to the 28 T cell receptor beta chains below, sequenced in a study of T cell responses to AZD1222 COVID-19 vaccine. Produced via immunoSEQ multiplex PCR; TCRdb's table is partial and in-frame only. The sample has approximately 100,000 clones, 87% seen once. The specimen was peripheral blood, collected 28 days after the second AZD1222 dose. The receptors were gathered from an adult who received the AZD1222 COVID-19 vaccine.

The DNA of the CDR3 is TGCGCCAGCAGCCTGGGGGGCGCATACTCCTACGAGCAGTACTTC. Its translation: CASSLGGAYSYEQYF. V and J are TRBV5-1 and TRBJ2-7, with D perhaps given as TRBD1 or TRBD2 (6 bases each). There are 15 residues in the CDR3. V lost 4 bases and J lost 0, with 14 bases in between. Germline V lookup: CDR1 SGHRS, CDR2 YFSETQ. Supplemented by reference TRBV5-1 and TRBJ2-7, the full variable domain reads KAGVTQTPRYLIKTRGQQVTLSCSPISGHRSVSWYQQTPGQGLQFLFEYFSETQRNKGNFPGRFSGRQFSNSRSEMNVSTLELGDSALYLCASSLGGAYSYEQYFGPGTRLTVT.

The chain joins TRBV7-2 to TRBJ2-7, with TRBD2 as a possible D gene (7 bases). Between the trimmed V and J ends, which lost 3 bases and 4 bases, there was a span of 13 bases. The CDR3 runs 14 residues. Germline V gene data show CDR1 as SGHTA and CDR2 as FQGNSA. The CDR3 protein is CASSFTRGPYEQYF. In DNA form, the CDR3 reads TGTGCCAGCAGCTTCACGCGGGGGCCGTACGAGCAGTACTTC.

Only one count was recorded for this clone. This chain uses TRBV7-9 with TRBJ2-3; D may be TRBD1 (6 bases). Trimming took off 10 bases at V and 5 bases at J, with 19 bases between the two ends. The CDR3 loop spans 14 amino acids. Germline CDR1 SEHNR, CDR2 FQNEAQ (reference sequence). The CDR3 DNA sequence: TGTGCCATCGTTAAGACAGGAGCGAAAGATACGCAGTATTTT. This translates into CAIVKTGAKDTQYF.

This clone was counted once. This chain uses TRBV28 with TRBJ1-2; D not certain. The CDR3 sequence is 15 residues long. Germline-derived CDR1 and CDR2 are MDHEN and SYDVKM. V lost 5 bases to trimming and J lost 2 bases, with 15 bases between them. The CDR3 loop reads CASSPTGYRNYGYTF. CDR3 DNA sequence: TGTGCCAGCAGTCCGACGGGGTATAGAAACTATGGCTACACCTTC.

V is TRBV18 and J is TRBJ2-7; TRBD2 matches 10 bases. Germline values: CDR1 KGHSH, CDR2 LQKENI. The CDR3 runs 16 residues. The J segment lost 0 bases and the V segment lost 3 bases, leaving 5 bases of the junction unmatched. CDR3 sequence: CASSPELAGSSYEQYF. The CDR3 coding sequence is TGTGCCAGCTCACCCGAACTAGCGGGGAGCTCCTACGAGCAGTACTTC.

The chain carries TRBV27 and TRBJ1-6, with TRBD1 matching over 9 bases. V trimming: 2 bases; J trimming: 10 bases; junction bases outside the gene matches: 9. The germline CDR1 and CDR2 sequences are MNHEY and SMNVEV (reference sequence). There are 16 residues in the CDR3. The chain's CDR3 is CASSLRPGQGSSPLHF. DNA of the CDR3: TGTGCCAGCAGTTTACGTCCGGGACAGGGAAGCTCACCCCTCCACTTT.

This clone was recorded once. The chain has TRBV19 and TRBJ1-6, with 7 positions matching TRBD1. The CDR3 consists of 15 residues. Germline CDR1 reads LNHDA; CDR2 reads SQIVND (reference sequence). The J segment lost 7 bases and the V segment lost 5 bases, leaving 8 bases of the junction unmatched. CDR3 sequence reads: CASSLLTGQNSPLHF. CDR3 nucleotide sequence: TGTGCCAGTAGTCTCTTGACAGGGCAGAATTCACCCCTCCACTTT. Combining the CDR3 with reference TRBV19 and TRBJ1-6 gives the whole variable domain DGGITQSPKYLFRKEGQNVTLSCEQNLNHDAMYWYRQDPGQGLRLIYYSQIVNDFQKGDIAEGYSVSREKKESFPLTVTSAQKNPTAFYLCASSLLTGQNSPLHFGNGTRLTVT.

The CDR3 reads CASSLTGGDSPLHF. As DNA, the CDR3 is TGTGCCAGCAGCTTAACAGGCGGTGATTCACCCCTCCACTTT. The chain uses TRBV7-8 and TRBJ1-6, with a weak D call TRBD1 (5 bases). The V end lost 2 bases, the J end lost 8 bases, and 10 bases lay between the germline ends. Germline V CDR1 and CDR2: SGHVS, FQNEAQ. This CDR3 region has 14 residues.

The chain combines TRBV19 with TRBJ2-1; 12 bases are shared with TRBD2. Germline trimming cut 7 bases from V and 7 bases from J; bases unmatched to any gene: 11. The CDR3 is made up of 16 amino acids. Germline V lookup: CDR1 LNHDA, CDR2 SQIVND (reference sequence). The CDR3 region has the DNA TGTGCCAGTAATCGGCTAGCGGGAGGGCCTTTGAATGAGCAGTTCTTC. This codes for CASNRLAGGPLNEQFF.

This clone was detected only once. The chain couples TRBV6-5 to TRBJ2-7, with 8 bases lining up with TRBD1. The CDR3 spans 14 residues. Germline trimming cut 7 bases from V and 0 bases from J; bases unmatched to any gene: 5. Germline CDR1 and CDR2: MNHEY and SVGAGI. The CDR3: CASTDRGSSYEQYF. In DNA, the CDR3 is TGTGCCAGCACCGACAGGGGAAGCTCCTACGAGCAGTACTTC.

The chain combines TRBV3-1 (or the pseudogene TRBV3-2) with TRBJ1-1; 9 bases fit TRBD1. The CDR3 is made up of 13 amino acids. The ends lost 4 bases at V and 5 bases at J; junction bases unmatched: 2. Germline CDR1 LGHDT, CDR2 YNNKEL (reference sequence). The DNA of the CDR3 is TGTGCCAGCAGCCGGGACAGGGAAACTGAAGCTTTCTTT. This codes for CASSRDRETEAFF.

The chain employs TRBV7-3 and TRBJ2-1; D call uncertain. The CDR3 runs to 15 residues. Trimming removed 4 bases from V and 4 bases from J, with 14 bases in between. CDR1 and CDR2 (germline): SGHTA, FQGTGA. This CDR3 is CASSSGSLVYNEQFF. CDR3 DNA sequence: TGTGCCAGCAGCTCGGGCTCCCTTGTATACAATGAGCAGTTCTTC.

J is TRBJ2-5 and V is TRBV5-4; D is possibly TRBD1 (6 bases). The CDR3 is 16 residues long. Per the germline V gene, CDR1 is SGHNT and CDR2 is YYREEE (reference sequence). Trimming took 0 bases from V and 5 from J, leaving 17 bases between them. DNA for the CDR3: TGTGCCAGCAGCTTGGTTCCAGGGGCAGCGACGGAGACCCAGTACTTC. This encodes CASSLVPGAATETQYF.

The chain carries TRBV7-9 and TRBJ1-2; tentatively, D is TRBD1 (5 bases). Trimming took 1 base from V and 4 from J, leaving 16 bases between them. Looked up from germline, CDR1 is SEHNR and CDR2 is FQNEAQ (reference sequence). The CDR3 is made up of 16 amino acids. CDR3 bases: TGTGCCAGCAGCTTAGTAGGCAGGGCCGTAGGCTATGGCTACACCTTC. Translating gives CASSLVGRAVGYGYTF.

The V gene is TRBV19, the J gene TRBJ2-1; D may be TRBD2 (5 bases). V was trimmed by 5 bases and J by 0 bases, leaving 11 bases between them. Germline CDR1 is LNHDA and CDR2 is SQIVND (reference sequence). This CDR3 comprises 15 residues. The CDR3 sequence: CASSFSGSSYNEQFF. DNA of the CDR3: TGTGCCAGTAGTTTCAGTGGGAGCTCCTACAATGAGCAGTTCTTC.

J is TRBJ1-2 and V is TRBV30; D might be TRBD1 (5 bases). Germline CDR1 GTSNPN, CDR2 SVGIG (reference sequence). This CDR3 is built from 12 residues. Deletions cut 3 bases from V and 2 bases from J, with 7 bases between. The CDR3 DNA sequence: TGTGCCTGGAGGACAGAGAACTATGGCTACACCTTC. Translating it yields CAWRTENYGYTF.

The chain joins TRBV2 to TRBJ2-2; D not resolved. The V end was cut by 4 bases, the J end by 5 bases, with 14 bases between. CDR1 SNHLY and CDR2 FYNNEI come from the germline V gene. This CDR3 region has 15 residues. The CDR3 DNA sequence: TGTGCCAGCAGTGGTATGGGCGCGGAGACCGGGGAGCTGTTTTTT. Its protein product is CASSGMGAETGELFF.

V gene TRBV13 combines with J gene TRBJ2-3; tentative D call: TRBD2 (5 bases). Germline assignment: CDR1 PRHDT and CDR2 FYEKMQ (reference sequence). The CDR3 has 15 amino acids. Deletions cut 0 bases from V and 3 bases from J, with 10 bases between. CDR3 coding DNA: TGTGCCAGCAGCTTAGGCCTCGGGATTACAGATACGCAGTATTTT. Encoded protein: CASSLGLGITDTQYF.

The chain links TRBV6-5 to TRBJ1-5; D is uncertain. The CDR3 has 15 residues. V was cut by 7 bases and J by 0 bases, with 13 bases left in between. Germline-derived CDR1 and CDR2 are MNHEY and SVGAGI. CDR3 protein: CASTPTWSSNQPQHF. The CDR3 DNA follows: TGTGCCAGCACCCCAACCTGGTCTAGCAATCAGCCCCAGCATTTT.

The chain has TRBV6-4 and TRBJ1-1; no definite D call. Germline CDR1 reads MRHNA; CDR2 reads SNTAGT. V shed 4 bases and J shed 1 base, with 7 bases lying between them. The CDR3 has 13 residues. The CDR3 region is CASSAQENTEAFF. In DNA, the CDR3 is TGTGCCAGCAGTGCCCAGGAGAACACTGAAGCTTTCTTT.

The V gene is TRBV29-1, the J gene TRBJ2-1, with D maybe TRBD2 (6 bases). The CDR3 covers 14 residues. V was clipped by 3 bases and J by 3 bases, with 12 bases between them. Per germline, CDR1 SQVTM and CDR2 ANQGSEA. As DNA, the CDR3 is TGCAGCGTTGAGGCCAAGGGACTCTACAATGAGCAGTTCTTC. It yields the protein CSVEAKGLYNEQFF.

The V and J genes are TRBV12-3 or TRBV12-4 and TRBJ1-6, with TRBD1 matching over 10 bases. The CDR3 contains 13 residues. Trimming at V came to 6 bases and at J to 10 bases, leaving 3 bases not matched to a gene. This CDR3 is CASSGTGESPLHF. The CDR3 DNA follows: TGTGCCAGCAGCGGGACAGGGGAATCACCCCTCCACTTT.

The chain recombines TRBV27 with TRBJ2-1, with TRBD1 matching over 8 bases. This CDR3 region has 15 residues. With 6 bases clipped from V and 0 bases from J, the junction kept 4 bases outside the gene matches. Per the germline V gene, CDR1 is MNHEY and CDR2 is SMNVEV (reference sequence). Here the CDR3 DNA reads TGTGCCAGCAGATACGACAGGGGCTCCTACAATGAGCAGTTCTTC. This gives the protein CASRYDRGSYNEQFF.

The chain employs TRBV7-2 and TRBJ1-5; D is unresolved. Between the trimmed V and J ends, which lost 0 bases and 3 bases, there was a span of 6 bases. This CDR3 is 14 amino acids long. Germline V CDR1 and CDR2: SGHTA, FQGNSA. The CDR3 DNA sequence: TGTGCCAGCAGCTTAGCCAGATTCAATCAGCCCCAGCATTTT. Its protein is CASSLARFNQPQHF.

The rearrangement joins TRBV28 to TRBJ1-5, with TRBD1 matching over 7 bases. From germline, CDR1 is MDHEN and CDR2 SYDVKM. V gave up 2 bases and J gave up 6 bases; unmatched junction bases: 7. This CDR3 spans 15 amino acids. The CDR3 loop reads CASSLRTGQRQPQHF. CDR3 DNA sequence: TGTGCCAGCAGTTTACGGACAGGACAACGTCAGCCCCAGCATTTT. The full variable domain, its missing parts supplied by reference TRBV28 and TRBJ1-5, is DVKVTQSSRYLVKRTGEKVFLECVQDMDHENMFWYRQDPGLGLRLIYFSYDVKMKEKGDIPEGYSVSREKKERFSLILESASTNQTSMYLCASSLRTGQRQPQHFGDGTRLSIL.

This rearrangement joins TRBV6-5 to TRBJ1-2; 7 bases fit TRBD1. Germline V gives CDR1 MNHEY, CDR2 SVGAGI. The CDR3 covers 15 residues. J was trimmed by 8 bases and V by 10 bases; bases with no gene match: 19. This CDR3 reads CATMPPIGRTGGYTF. The DNA for the CDR3 is TGTGCCACCATGCCCCCTATTGGACGGACAGGAGGCTACACCTTC.

The chain has TRBV28 and TRBJ2-3; D ambiguous. The CDR3 consists of 15 residues. V was trimmed by 4 bases and J by 1 base, leaving 12 bases between them. CDR1 and CDR2 (germline): MDHEN, SYDVKM. CDR3 DNA sequence: TGTGCCAGCAGTTCCAACCCCAGTGGCACAGATACGCAGTATTTT. It specifies CASSSNPSGTDTQYF.

The chain is built from TRBV3-1 (or the pseudogene TRBV3-2) and TRBJ1-4; no firm D call. The germline V gene encodes CDR1 LGHDT and CDR2 YNNKEL (reference sequence). The length of the CDR3 is 12 residues. Trimming cost V 1 base and J 5 bases, with 2 bases left between them. The CDR3 loop reads CASSQGNEKLFF. CDR3 bases: TGTGCCAGCAGCCAAGGGAATGAAAAACTGTTTTTT.